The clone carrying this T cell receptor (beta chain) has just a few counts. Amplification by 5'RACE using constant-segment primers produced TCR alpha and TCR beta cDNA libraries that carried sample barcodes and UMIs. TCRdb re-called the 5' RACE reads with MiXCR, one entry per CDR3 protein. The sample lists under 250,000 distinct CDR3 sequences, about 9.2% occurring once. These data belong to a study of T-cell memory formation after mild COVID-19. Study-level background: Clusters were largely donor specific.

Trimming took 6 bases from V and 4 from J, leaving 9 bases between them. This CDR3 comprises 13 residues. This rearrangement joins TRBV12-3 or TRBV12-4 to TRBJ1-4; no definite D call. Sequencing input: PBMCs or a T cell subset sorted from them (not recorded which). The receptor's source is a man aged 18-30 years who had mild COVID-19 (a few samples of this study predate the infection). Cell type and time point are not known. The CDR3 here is CASSAWDNEKLFF. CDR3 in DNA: TGTGCCAGCAGCGCCTGGGATAATGAAAAACTGTTTTTT.